This T cell receptor beta chain was found in a study of PD-L1 blockade in urothelial cancer. Across the study: Intravenous atezolizumab, 1,200 mg every 3 weeks, was begun by patients around 2014. Median T cell yield per blood sample was around 130,000 cells. The researchers analyzed blood 3 weeks (second dose) and 6 weeks after treatment start.

V shed 6 bases, J shed 4 bases, and the junction held 6 bases outside the gene matches. This CDR3 region has 14 residues. Per germline, CDR1 SEHNR and CDR2 FQNEAQ (reference sequence). Time point of the sample: peripheral blood 6 weeks after treatment start. Sequencing was performed with immunoSEQ multiplex PCR; in TCRdb, only in-frame clones are kept and a portion is missing. The sample includes about 36,000 clones, roughly 84% of them seen just once. The source material was PBMCs, sampled around atezolizumab (anti-PD-L1) treatment. The sequence was collected from a man aged 35-49 years with urothelial cancer. The rearrangement links TRBV7-9 to TRBJ2-3, with TRBD1 matching 8 bases. The CDR3 loop is CASSRQGFPDTQYF. CDR3 coding DNA: TGTGCCAGCAGTCGACAGGGGTTCCCAGATACGCAGTATTTT.